This T cell receptor beta chain was recovered during a study of shared clonotypes between healthy human individuals. The CDR3 sequence is 15 residues long. Looked up from germline, CDR1 is MNHEY and CDR2 is SVGAGI. V lost 0 bases and J lost 3, with 8 bases in between. Turning to this clone: The sample carries other DNA sequences with the same CDR3.

Each unsorted PBMC replicate got 300 ng genomic DNA, some 30,000 genomes. TCRdb's copy holds only in-frame clones and misses some; the assay was immunoSEQ multiplex PCR. The data hold around 530,000 clones, with around 81% observed a single time. The V and J genes are TRBV6-5 and TRBJ1-4; D gene unclear. The clonotype comes from a middle-aged woman in good health. Some clones in this sample may be carry-over from other donors' samples. The specimen was PBMCs. CDR3 nucleotide sequence: TGTGCCAGCAGTTACTCGACCGGGGCTAATGAAAAACTGTTTTTT. Protein: CASSYSTGANEKLFF.